This T cell receptor beta chain originates from a study of lymphopenia after photon versus proton radiotherapy. Only in-frame clones appear in the TCRdb table, and some are missing; sequencing was by immunoSEQ multiplex PCR. The sample lists 75,000 to 95,000 clones; around 83% were seen once. Trimming left V 5 bases short and J 8 bases short, with 25 bases between. In germline, CDR1 is SGHAT, CDR2 FQNNGV. The CDR3 runs 17 residues. About this clone itself: Its antigen remains unidentified.

General study findings and limits: Survival link was tested only in deceased patients; proton benefit remains a possibility. After the lymphocyte nadir, photon-treated repertoires showed oligoclonal expansion, especially of CD8+ Temra cells.

This specimen consisted of peripheral blood, obtained from a patient treated with proton-based radiotherapy. The chain joins TRBV11-2 to TRBJ2-1; possibly TRBD1 or TRBD2 for D (5 bases each). This receptor was identified in a man aged 55 to 70 with pancreatic cancer. CDR3 in amino acids: CASSGRIDGTAVHEQFF. The CDR3 DNA reads as TGTGCCAGCAGCGGACGCATTGACGGGACCGCCGTACATGAGCAGTTCTTC.